Here is one T cell receptor (beta chain) with its context. These data originate in a study of blood T cell repertoires in COVID-19. Whole-study context: Sites across the United States, Italy and Spain contributed samples from acute and convalescent COVID-19. T cells, B-cell-depleted T cells, or PBMCs supplied cDNA or gDNA.

Methods used by the authors: Quantification of nucleated cells was approximated via reference gene primer amplification. Here immunoSEQ multiplex PCR was the method, and the copy in TCRdb shows in-frame clones only, minus some. The D gene and trimming were derived from the DNA, and the V and J assignments and clone size from that table. The data show some 110,000 clones, more than 80% seen once. Sequences were obtained from peripheral blood. The TCR was taken from a woman aged 55 to 70 with acute or convalescent COVID-19.

The CDR3 nucleotides read TGTGCCAGCAGCGAGGGAACCTTTAATGAAAAACTGTTTTTT. Translation: CASSEGTFNEKLFF. The chain joins TRBV6-5 to TRBJ1-4; D gene unclear. CDR1 and CDR2 from the germline V gene are MNHEY and SVGAGI. The CDR3 is 14 residues long. V was cut by 6 bases and J by 4 bases, with 12 bases left in between.